This TCR beta chain was sequenced for a study of post-analysis software for immune sequencing data. At the level of the study: Relapsing-remitting, secondary progressive and progressive-relapsing forms of multiple sclerosis all featured among disease courses.

Prepared libraries of TCR beta cDNA carried unique molecular identifiers. The authors obtained some 500,000 cDNA molecules from roughly 1 to 10 million T cells. One entry per CDR3 protein results from TCRdb running MiXCR on the PCR reads. The data contain 740,000 or so distinct CDR3 sequences, 53% of them singletons. CDR1 and CDR2 from the germline V gene are MNHNS and SASEGT. The CDR3 extends over 16 amino acids. V dropped 7 bases and J dropped 0 bases, with 17 bases sitting between them. General study findings and limits: There were several TRBV segments more frequent in patients than controls, and TRBV5-6, TRBV5-1 and TRBV20-1 were among them. Relative to controls, patients with multiple sclerosis showed significantly lower normalized Chao1 diversity.

Concerning this clonotype itself: The antigen remains undetermined.

The TCR was taken from a girl under 18 with multiple sclerosis. The material sequenced was blood. The chain recombines TRBV6-1 with TRBJ2-3; the D gene is possibly TRBD2 (6 bases). DNA of the CDR3: TGTGCCAGCATCCACGCCCCCGGGACTAGCACAGATACGCAGTATTTT. It encodes CASIHAPGTSTDTQYF.